This T cell receptor (beta chain) was sequenced for a study of shared clonotypes between healthy human individuals. As handled by the study authors: Filtering differed because ImmunoSEQ produced junction-only sequences that carried no quality scores. Profiled with immunoSEQ multiplex PCR; TCRdb holds only in-frame clones, not every one. The V and J calls and clone size were taken over from that table, and D and trimming were inferred from the DNA. Of approximately 340,000 clones detected, around 79% appear once; the ten largest clones hold roughly a tenth. This clone has just one count. The antigen remains undetermined. Study results and caveats: The generation probabilities recorded for non-shared clonotypes fell below those of clonotypes shared by all four donors.

This clonotype was sampled from a man in his thirties or forties in good health. The sequenced sample consisted of memory CD4+ T cells sorted from blood. Subset here: CD45RA-negative fraction.

The chain's CDR3 is CASSLMQGQETQYF. The DNA for the CDR3 is TGCGCCAGCAGCTTGATGCAGGGGCAAGAGACCCAGTACTTC. V usage is TRBV5-1 and J usage is TRBJ2-5, with D possibly TRBD1 on 6 matching bases. Trimming took off 1 base at V and 2 bases at J, with 9 bases between the two ends. This CDR3 comprises 14 residues. The V gene's germline CDR1 is SGHRS and CDR2 YFSETQ.